One and the same sample provided the 22 T cell receptor beta chains below, sequenced in a study of blood T cell repertoires in COVID-19. Here immunoSEQ multiplex PCR was the method, and the copy in TCRdb shows in-frame clones only, minus some. The table lists just under 65,000 clones, 86% of them singletons, with roughly 1.2% in the top ten. Sequencing was done on a sample of peripheral blood. These receptors originate from a man between 35 and 55 years old with acute or convalescent COVID-19.

CDR3 region: CASGTGNTEAFF. CDR3 nucleotide sequence: TGTGCCAGCGGTACAGGGAACACTGAAGCTTTCTTT. This chain joins TRBV12-3 or TRBV12-4 and TRBJ1-1; perhaps TRBD1 as D (5 bases). The V end was cut by 8 bases, the J end by 1 base, with 8 bases between. The CDR3 is 12 amino acids.

The chain employs TRBV19 and TRBJ2-3; no reliable D call. The germline V gene encodes CDR1 LNHDA and CDR2 SQIVND (reference sequence). The CDR3 length is 14 residues. V was trimmed by 5 bases and J by 4 bases, leaving 13 bases between them. DNA for the CDR3: TGTGCCAGTAGTTCTACAGTCTCCGCAGATACGCAGTATTTT. Amino acids: CASSSTVSADTQYF.

The rearrangement joins TRBV7-8 to TRBJ2-7; 8 bases are a match to TRBD2. Germline CDR1 and CDR2: SGHVS and FQNEAQ. V lost 0 bases, J lost 4 bases, and 5 bases stayed unmatched. The length of the CDR3 is 15 residues. The CDR3 nucleotides read TGTGCCAGCAGCTTAGCGGTTAGCGGGGCATACGAGCAGTACTTC. Translating gives CASSLAVSGAYEQYF.

The chain has TRBV27 and TRBJ2-1; 7 bases line up with TRBD1. This CDR3 comprises 13 residues. The ends lost 7 bases at V and 9 bases at J; junction bases unmatched: 9. CDR1 is MNHEY, CDR2 SMNVEV, per germline (reference sequence). This chain's CDR3 is CASKTGREGEQFF. CDR3 DNA sequence: TGTGCCAGCAAGACAGGGCGAGAGGGTGAGCAGTTCTTC.

The chain carries TRBV5-1 and TRBJ2-7, with 7 bases that match TRBD1. V dropped 2 bases and J dropped 2; count of bases not matched to a gene: 7. This CDR3 has 15 residues. CDR1 and CDR2 (germline): SGHRS, YFSETQ. The CDR3 is CASSLAGTATYEQYF. Written as DNA, the CDR3 is TGCGCCAGCAGCTTAGCCGGGACAGCTACCTACGAGCAGTACTTC.

This clone was seen a handful of times. V usage is TRBV4-1 and J usage is TRBJ1-6; a weak D match, TRBD1 (5 bases). The CDR3 is 14 amino acids. V lost 9 bases to trimming and J lost 6 bases, with 15 bases between them. The germline gives CDR1 MGHRA, CDR2 YSYEKL. CDR3 region: CASGTGDFNSPLHF. The CDR3 nucleotides read TGCGCCAGTGGGACGGGGGACTTTAATTCACCCCTCCACTTT.

The V call is TRBV3-1 (or the pseudogene TRBV3-2), the J call TRBJ2-7; TRBD1 matches 7 bases. The length of the CDR3 is 14 residues. Germline V lookup: CDR1 LGHDT, CDR2 YNNKEL (reference sequence). Losses at the gene ends were 5 bases for V and 2 bases for J; bases not matched to a gene: 6. The CDR3 DNA follows: TGTGCCAGCAGCTACCGGGACAGAGCCTACGAGCAGTACTTC. Translated, it gives CASSYRDRAYEQYF.

The chain recombines TRBV3-1 (or the pseudogene TRBV3-2) with TRBJ2-4; 7 nucleotides agree with TRBD2. CDR1 is LGHDT and CDR2 is YNNKEL in the germline V gene (reference sequence). The junction had 11 bases not matched to a gene; V was cut back by 0 bases and J by 0 bases. The CDR3 extends over 19 amino acids. For the CDR3, the DNA is TGTGCCAGCAGCCAAGACGGGGGGACCGGTGGTTTAGCCAAAAACATTCAGTACTTC. It codes for CASSQDGGTGGLAKNIQYF.

The V call is TRBV5-8, the J call TRBJ1-6; 10 bases match TRBD1. The CDR3 has 15 residues. Germline V gene lookup returns CDR1 SGHTS and CDR2 YDEGEE. V shed 3 bases, J shed 10 bases, and the junction held 7 bases outside the gene matches. In DNA form, the CDR3 reads TGTGCCAGCAGCTCCGGGACAGGGGTTGAATCACCCCTCCACTTT. Its protein product is CASSSGTGVESPLHF.

The chain has TRBV5-1 and TRBJ2-2, with D uncertain. In germline, CDR1 is SGHRS, CDR2 YFSETQ. There are 16 residues in the CDR3. The V end was cut by 4 bases, the J end by 0 bases, with 13 bases between. The chain's CDR3 is CASSPGTPANTGELFF. The CDR3 DNA follows: TGCGCCAGCAGCCCCGGTACGCCCGCGAACACCGGGGAGCTGTTTTTT.

The rearrangement joins TRBV5-6 to TRBJ2-5, with TRBD2 matching over 8 bases. Germline CDR1 SGHDT, CDR2 YYEEEE. The CDR3 extends over 14 amino acids. V dropped 4 bases and J dropped 4; count of bases not matched to a gene: 6. CDR3 in amino acids: CASSAGGASETQYF. DNA for the CDR3: TGTGCCAGCAGCGCCGGGGGGGCCTCAGAGACCCAGTACTTC. The full variable domain, completed using reference TRBV5-6 and TRBJ2-5, is DAGVTQSPTHLIKTRGQQVTLRCSPKSGHDTVSWYQQALGQGPQFIFQYYEEEERQRGNFPDRFSGHQFPNYSSELNVNALLLGDSALYLCASSAGGASETQYFGPGTRLLVL.

The chain is built from TRBV27 and TRBJ2-6; tentative D call: TRBD1 (5 bases). The CDR3 is 16 residues long. CDR1 MNHEY and CDR2 SMNVEV come from the germline V gene (reference sequence). V was clipped by 2 bases and J by 0 bases, with 8 bases between them. Here the CDR3 reads CASSLSTGSGANVLTF. The DNA for the CDR3 is TGTGCCAGCAGTTTAAGCACAGGCTCTGGGGCCAACGTCCTGACTTTC.

The rearrangement joins TRBV9 to TRBJ1-2, with a tentative D call TRBD1 (5 bases). This CDR3 has 16 residues. The V and J ends lost 5 bases and 8 bases respectively, with 25 bases between them. Germline V gives CDR1 SGDLS, CDR2 YYNGEE. CDR3 sequence (DNA): TGTGCCAGCAGTCTAAGCTTTAAGGGGCCGCGCATCGGCTACACCTTC. Translated: CASSLSFKGPRIGYTF.

The chain is built from TRBV30 and TRBJ1-1; no reliable D call. V was clipped by 3 bases and J by 1 base, with 18 bases between them. The CDR3 loop spans 16 amino acids. The germline V gene has CDR1 GTSNPN and CDR2 SVGIG (reference sequence). CDR3 nucleotide sequence: TGTGCCTGGAGCCGAACCACCGACATCAGGAACACTGAAGCTTTCTTT. Protein sequence: CAWSRTTDIRNTEAFF. The full variable domain, completed using reference TRBV30 and TRBJ1-1, is SQTIHQWPATLVQPVGSPLSLECTVEGTSNPNLYWYRQAAGRGLQLLFYSVGIGQISSEVPQNLSASRPQDRQFILSSKKLLLSDSGFYLCAWSRTTDIRNTEAFFGQGTRLTVV.

The genes are TRBV10-1 and TRBJ2-3; TRBD2 agrees at 13 bases. J lost 2 bases, V lost 5 bases, and 4 bases had no gene match. The CDR3 loop spans 16 amino acids. Germline V gene sequence: CDR1 WNHNN, CDR2 SYGVQD (reference sequence). DNA for the CDR3: TGCGCCAGCAGTCAAGGGACTAGCGGGGCCACAGATACGCAGTATTTT. Translating it yields CASSQGTSGATDTQYF.

This chain connects TRBV30 to TRBJ2-7; 7 bases fit TRBD1. After removal of 3 bases from V and 5 bases from J, the junction contained 4 bases not matched to a gene. The length of the CDR3 is 12 residues. The germline CDR1 and CDR2 sequences are GTSNPN and SVGIG (reference sequence). This CDR3 is CAWRRQGHEQYF. The DNA for the CDR3 is TGTGCCTGGAGACGACAGGGCCACGAGCAGTACTTC.

The CDR3: CASSPLIGEDAEAFF. In DNA, the CDR3 is TGCGCCAGCAGCCCCCTTATCGGGGAAGATGCTGAAGCTTTCTTT. The chain carries TRBV5-1 and TRBJ1-1; D unresolved. Germline CDR1 is SGHRS and CDR2 is YFSETQ. CDR3 length equals 15 residues. Between the trimmed V and J ends, which lost 4 bases and 6 bases, there was a span of 19 bases.

This chain joins TRBV19 and TRBJ2-3; 8 bases align to TRBD2. V was clipped by 7 bases and J by 5 bases; unmatched bases: 11. Germline CDR1 reads LNHDA; CDR2 reads SQIVND (reference sequence). There are 15 residues in the CDR3. The CDR3 spells CASTDSGATRDTQYF. For the CDR3, the DNA is TGTGCCAGTACTGATAGCGGGGCCACCAGAGATACGCAGTATTTT.

The chain uses TRBV19 and TRBJ1-1, with D hard to call. CDR3 size: 16 residues. The germline V gene encodes CDR1 LNHDA and CDR2 SQIVND (reference sequence). V was shortened by 2 bases and J by 8 bases, with 21 bases between the two germline ends. The CDR3 is CASSIRDRTLPVEAFF. The CDR3 bases are TGTGCCAGTAGTATACGGGATCGGACCCTCCCCGTGGAAGCTTTCTTT.

This clone was counted once. The chain has TRBV29-1 and TRBJ1-1; D gene uncertain. This CDR3 has 12 residues. Germline values: CDR1 SQVTM, CDR2 ANQGSEA. The V end lost 5 bases, the J end lost 1 base, and 8 bases lay between the germline ends. The CDR3 nucleotides read TGCAGCGTTAAGCGAGGGAACACTGAAGCTTTCTTT. Residues: CSVKRGNTEAFF.

The chain uses TRBV24-1 and TRBJ1-2; no firm D call. V was shortened by 4 bases and J by 7 bases, with 6 bases between the two germline ends. The CDR3 spans 11 residues. Germline-derived CDR1 and CDR2 are KGHDR and SFDVKD. CDR3 nucleotide sequence: TGTGCCACCAGTGACCTTAGTGGCTACACCTTC. It encodes CATSDLSGYTF.

This clone was seen only a few times. V gene TRBV9 combines with J gene TRBJ2-5; 8 nucleotides align to TRBD2. CDR3 length: 15 residues. Germline CDR1 reads SGDLS; CDR2 reads YYNGEE. V gave up 0 bases and J gave up 5 bases; unmatched junction bases: 6. CDR3 DNA sequence: TGTGCCAGCAGCGTAGAGGGACTAGGAGGGGAGACCCAGTACTTC. Its protein is CASSVEGLGGETQYF.